The subject of this entry is one T cell receptor (beta chain). The data belong to a study of blood T cell repertoires in COVID-19. Study summary: Acute-phase and convalescent COVID-19 samples originated in the United States, Italy and Spain. Nucleic acid was either cDNA or gDNA, and it came from T cells, B-cell-depleted T cells, or PBMCs.

Profiled with immunoSEQ multiplex PCR; TCRdb holds only in-frame clones, not every one. The sample has 100,000 to 150,000 clones; approximately 83% are singletons. Looked up from germline, CDR1 is KGHSH and CDR2 is LQKENI. This CDR3 is built from 13 residues. V dropped 3 bases and J dropped 5 bases, with 9 bases sitting between them. The rearrangement links TRBV18 to TRBJ2-3; D is undetermined. The sequencing sample was made of peripheral blood. The clonotype originates from a woman between 65 and 79 years old with acute or convalescent COVID-19. The CDR3 DNA is TGTGCCAGCTCACCTTCCTCTATAGATACGCAGTATTTT. This sequence encodes CASSPSSIDTQYF.